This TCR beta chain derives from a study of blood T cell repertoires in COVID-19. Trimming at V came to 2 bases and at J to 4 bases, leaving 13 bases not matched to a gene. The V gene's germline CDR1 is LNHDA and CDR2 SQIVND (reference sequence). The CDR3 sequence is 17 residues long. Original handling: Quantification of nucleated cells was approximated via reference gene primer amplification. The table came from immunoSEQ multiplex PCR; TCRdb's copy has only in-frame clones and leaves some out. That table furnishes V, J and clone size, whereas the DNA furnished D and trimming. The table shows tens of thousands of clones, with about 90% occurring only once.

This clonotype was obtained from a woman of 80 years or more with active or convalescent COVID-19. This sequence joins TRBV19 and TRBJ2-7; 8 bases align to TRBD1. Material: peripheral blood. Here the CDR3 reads CASSIRLDLQGVYEQYF. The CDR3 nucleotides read TGTGCCAGTAGTATAAGGTTAGATTTACAGGGGGTGTACGAGCAGTACTTC.